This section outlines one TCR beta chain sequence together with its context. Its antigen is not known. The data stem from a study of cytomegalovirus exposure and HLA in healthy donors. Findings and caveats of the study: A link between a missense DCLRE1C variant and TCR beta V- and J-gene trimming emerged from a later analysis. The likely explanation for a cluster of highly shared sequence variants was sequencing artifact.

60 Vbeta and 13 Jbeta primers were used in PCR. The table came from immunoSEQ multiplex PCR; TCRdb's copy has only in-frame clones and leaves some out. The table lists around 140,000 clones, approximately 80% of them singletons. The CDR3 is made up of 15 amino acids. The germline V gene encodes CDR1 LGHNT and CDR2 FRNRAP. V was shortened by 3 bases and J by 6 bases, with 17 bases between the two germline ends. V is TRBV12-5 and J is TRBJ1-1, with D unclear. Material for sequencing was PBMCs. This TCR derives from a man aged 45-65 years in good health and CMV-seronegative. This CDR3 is CASGFSILQDSEAFF. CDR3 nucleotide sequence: TGTGCTAGTGGTTTCTCCATACTACAAGATTCTGAAGCTTTCTTT. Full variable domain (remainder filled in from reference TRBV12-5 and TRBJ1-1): DARVTQTPRHKVTEMGQEVTMRCQPILGHNTVFWYRQTMMQGLELLAYFRNRAPLDDSGMPKDRFSAEMPDATLATLKIQPSEPRDSAVYFCASGFSILQDSEAFFGQGTRLTVV.